This TCR beta chain was captured in a study of blood T cells in healthy people across ages. To note about this clonotype: Its antigen is unidentified.

The use of a sample-barcoded 5' primer and a J-beta primer mix characterized a second PCR of roughly 6 to 12 cycles. From the 5' RACE reads, TCRdb called clonotypes with MiXCR, one entry per CDR3 protein. This repertoire shows 710,000 or so distinct CDR3 sequences, around 32% found once; its top ten account for just over 15%. Germline V gene data show CDR1 as SGHNT and CDR2 as YYREEE (reference sequence). This CDR3 has 17 residues. V gave up 0 bases and J gave up 1 base; unmatched junction bases: 7. Points from the study as a whole: Those diversity estimates obtained from one million T cells were thought to be underestimates.

The source of this sequence is a woman aged 80 or older in good health. The chain combines TRBV5-4 with TRBJ1-1; 9 bases fit TRBD1. The sample taken for sequencing was blood. CDR3 region: CASSLVSDRGTNTEAFF. CDR3 sequence (DNA): TGTGCCAGCAGCTTGGTGTCGGACAGGGGTACGAACACTGAAGCTTTCTTT.